This T cell receptor (beta chain) is from a study of blood T cell repertoires in COVID-19. Study-wide context: Donors in the United States, Italy and Spain gave samples during acute or convalescent COVID-19. T cells, B-cell-depleted T cells, or PBMCs provided the cDNA or gDNA that served as material.

In the source study's methods: The authors estimated nucleated cell counts from reference gene primer amplification. Data came from immunoSEQ multiplex PCR; TCRdb stores just in-frame clones and leaves some out. The V and J calls and clone size come from that table; D and trimming were worked out from the DNA. In the table there are over 110,000 clones, almost 85% of which are singletons. This CDR3 comprises 13 residues. V lost 6 bases and J lost 3; bases outside the gene matches: 4. Germline CDR1 reads MNHEY; CDR2 reads SVGAGI. Cohort allocation depended upon clinical history that participants reported.

This receptor was identified in a middle-aged man with acute COVID-19. The J gene is TRBJ2-7, the V gene TRBV6-5; 8 bases fit TRBD1. Sequencing used PBMCs or T cells enriched from blood (not recorded which). CDR3 loop: CASRKTGVYEQYF. The DNA of the CDR3 is TGTGCCAGCAGGAAGACAGGGGTCTACGAGCAGTACTTC.